This T cell receptor (beta chain) was documented in a study of identical twins. Whole-study findings and limits: Abundant beta clonotypes from cord blood had fewer insertions, unlike memory repertoires, which showed none.

TCRdb fed the 5' RACE reads into MiXCR, producing one record per CDR3 protein. The sample lists roughly 500,000 distinct CDR3 sequences; 20% to 25% were seen once. The CDR3 extends over 14 amino acids. The germline gives CDR1 ENHRY, CDR2 SYGVKD. J gave up 5 bases and V 3 bases, and 5 bases lay outside the gene matches. This clonotype was found a few times. Its cognate antigen is unknown. These data also featured in a second study, about T cells expressing NK-cell markers.

The chain uses TRBV10-3 and TRBJ1-2; 8 bases fit TRBD1. Sequences were obtained from CD4+ T cells sorted from blood. The sequence derives from a woman aged 18-30 years in good health. The CDR3 nucleotides are TGTGCCATCAGTGACGGGACAGGCTTTTATGGCTACACCTTC. This translates into CAISDGTGFYGYTF.